This TCR beta chain was captured by sequencing in a study of T cells in tuberculosis. Study overall: This South African cohort compared adolescents with or without latent tuberculosis against adults with active tuberculosis.

Study outcomes and limitations: GMM-specific TCRs were nearer to active tuberculosis alpha repertoires, suggesting expansion.

Details on this clone: What it binds is not known.

This table comes from immunoSEQ multiplex PCR, and its TCRdb copy is limited to in-frame clones, with some not included. This sample yields 37,000 or so clones, of which roughly 93% are seen a single time; 9.5% to 13% belongs to the top ten. The length of the CDR3 is 12 residues. V lost 8 bases and J lost 7; bases outside the gene matches: 7. Germline values: CDR1 LNHDA, CDR2 SQIVND (reference sequence). Sequencing was done on a sample of PBMCs. This rearrangement joins TRBV19 to TRBJ1-2, with TRBD1 matching over 7 bases. This TCR was sampled from a donor between 5 and 29 years old with latent tuberculosis or without tuberculosis infection. Some clones in this sample may be carry-over from other donors' samples. For the CDR3, the DNA is TGTGCCAGTCGACAGGGATTAAGTGGCTACACCTTC. It encodes CASRQGLSGYTF.